This TCR beta chain originates from a study of CXCR3-negative and CXCR3-positive naive CD8 T cells. General observations from the study: When CXCR3-positive naive cells were set against CXCR3-negative naive cells, the former had more hydrophobic TRB CDR3s.

UMI labels and 5' RACE were used to prepare the TRB cDNA libraries. TCRdb processed the 5' RACE reads again and assigns one entry to each CDR3 protein, with no DNA. The repertoire table contains about 150,000 distinct CDR3 sequences. On this clonotype itself: Its antigen is unidentified.

The CDR3 consists of 13 residues. The clonotype comes from a human donor in good health. Some clones in this sample may be carry-over from other donors' samples. This chain connects TRBV23-1 to TRBJ2-3; the D call of TRBD1 rests on TCRdb alone, since no DNA is present to check it. TRBV23-1 carries the ORF label, with uncertain function. What was sequenced was naive CXCR3+ CD8+ T cells from blood. Stated subset: CD45RO-CCR7+CD27+CD95- naive CD8+ T cells expressing CXCR3 (TNR3+). CDR3 amino acids: CASRGHTPDTQYF.